The 7 T cell receptor beta chains in this list originate from one sample, sequenced in a study of blood T cell repertoires in COVID-19. Method: immunoSEQ multiplex PCR; TCRdb's copy keeps in-frame clones and lacks some. The table lists 80,000 to 95,000 clones, roughly four fifths of them singletons. Sample: peripheral blood. The receptors derive from an elderly woman with active or convalescent COVID-19.

This clone was counted only a few times. This chain joins TRBV6-1 and TRBJ1-2, with unresolved D. V lost 3 bases and J lost 1, with 6 bases in between. CDR3 size: 13 residues. Germline V gene sequence: CDR1 MNHNS, CDR2 SASEGT. Here the CDR3 reads CASSERVNYGYTF. CDR3 DNA: TGTGCCAGCAGTGAGAGGGTTAACTATGGCTACACCTTC.

The rearrangement links TRBV2 to TRBJ2-2; TRBD1 aligns across 9 bases. The trim removed 6 bases at V and 4 bases at J, leaving 12 bases unmatched. The CDR3 spans 17 residues. Germline values: CDR1 SNHLY, CDR2 FYNNEI. CDR3 region: CASRGTGSWGRTGELFF. In DNA, the CDR3 is TGTGCCAGCAGAGGGACAGGGAGTTGGGGCCGCACCGGGGAGCTGTTTTTT. The full variable domain, completed using reference TRBV2 and TRBJ2-2, is EPEVTQTPSHQVTQMGQEVILRCVPISNHLYFYWYRQILGQKVEFLVSFYNNEISEKSEIFDDQFSVERPDGSNFTLKIRSTKLEDSAMYFCASRGTGSWGRTGELFFGEGSRLTVL.

This chain uses TRBV5-1 with TRBJ2-7; D is perhaps TRBD2 (6 bases). The CDR3 loop spans 15 amino acids. V lost 0 bases and J lost 4, with 14 bases in between. Germline V gene data show CDR1 as SGHRS and CDR2 as YFSETQ. The CDR3 DNA reads TGCGCCAGCAGCTTGGCGGGACTCGGATTATACGAGCAGTACTTC. This translates into CASSLAGLGLYEQYF. The full variable domain, with the rest looked up from reference TRBV5-1 and TRBJ2-7, is KAGVTQTPRYLIKTRGQQVTLSCSPISGHRSVSWYQQTPGQGLQFLFEYFSETQRNKGNFPGRFSGRQFSNSRSEMNVSTLELGDSALYLCASSLAGLGLYEQYFGPGTRLTVT.

This clone was observed a few times. The chain couples TRBV24-1 to TRBJ2-2, with D unresolved. The CDR3 totals 12 residues. V lost 5 bases, J lost 7 bases, and 7 bases lay in between. CDR1 is KGHDR and CDR2 is SFDVKD in the germline V gene. In DNA, the CDR3 is TGTGCCACCAGTGGACTCCTCGGGGAGCTGTTTTTT. Translation gives CATSGLLGELFF.

This chain links TRBV29-1 with TRBJ2-1, with 9 bases that match TRBD2. V shed 6 bases, J shed 8 bases, and the junction held 8 bases outside the gene matches. The germline gives CDR1 SQVTM, CDR2 ANQGSEA. The CDR3 contains 13 residues. The DNA of the CDR3 is TGCAGCGTCCCTAGCGGGACAAGAGATGAGCAGTTCTTC. The encoded protein is CSVPSGTRDEQFF.

CDR3 DNA: TGTGCCAGCAGAGGCCTACCGGGACACAGGGAAGGTTCGAATTCACCCCTCCACTTT. Translated, it gives CASRGLPGHREGSNSPLHF. The chain joins TRBV11-2 to TRBJ1-6; perhaps TRBD1 as D (6 bases). This CDR3 spans 19 amino acids. Germline V gives CDR1 SGHAT, CDR2 FQNNGV. The V gene lost 6 bases and the J gene lost 7 bases, with 28 bases spanning the gap.

This chain links TRBV28 with TRBJ1-2; 9 bases fit TRBD1. The V and J ends lost 5 bases and 4 bases, in that order; junction bases with no gene match: 8. The CDR3 is 15 residues long. The V gene's germline CDR1 is MDHEN and CDR2 SYDVKM. The CDR3 sequence: CASSLTGGGSYGYTF. In DNA form, the CDR3 reads TGTGCCAGCAGTCTTACAGGGGGCGGGAGCTATGGCTACACCTTC.